The 24 T cell receptor beta chains given below trace back to one sample, sequenced in a study of early T cells in non-severe SARS-CoV-2 infection. MiXCR, run by TCRdb on the 5' RACE reads, gives a single entry per CDR3 protein. The sample holds 70,000 or so distinct CDR3 sequences, roughly 4.5% seen once. The starting material was whole blood, obtained at baseline. These receptors were taken from an adult who was a healthcare worker with PCR-confirmed SARS-CoV-2 infection or an uninfected control (not recorded which). The donor label of this sample is uncertain.

This clonotype was counted a few times. The gene calls are TRBV7-9 and TRBJ2-7; 9 nucleotides align to TRBD1. The CDR3 sequence is 14 residues long. V was clipped by 5 bases and J by 3 bases; unmatched bases: 5. CDR1 SEHNR and CDR2 FQNEAQ come from the germline V gene (reference sequence). The CDR3 DNA is TGTGCCAGCAGCCGGACAGGGGACTTCTACGAGCAGTACTTC. Protein sequence: CASSRTGDFYEQYF.

There are many counts of this clonotype. The chain combines TRBV12-3 or TRBV12-4 with TRBJ2-7, with D perhaps matching TRBD2 (6 bases). Trimming left V 1 base short and J 3 bases short, with 13 bases between. The CDR3 covers 15 residues. CDR3 DNA: TGTGCCAGCAGTTTAGACAGGATGGGGGGCTACGAGCAGTACTTC. Protein sequence: CASSLDRMGGYEQYF.

A remark on this clonotype: A read error is possible here, since a much larger clone lies one base away. The V gene is TRBV6-5, the J gene TRBJ1-1; a weak D match, TRBD1 (6 bases). Germline CDR1 MNHEY, CDR2 SVGAGI. V was trimmed by 10 bases and J by 7 bases, leaving 22 bases between them. The CDR3 length is 14 residues. The CDR3 DNA reads TGTGCCAACAGACTAGACAGGACTTACTATGAAGCTTTCTTT. As protein: CANRLDRTYYEAFF.

The chain combines TRBV28 with TRBJ2-1; D is possibly TRBD1 (6 bases). The CDR3 totals 13 residues. V dropped 6 bases and J dropped 6 bases, with 12 bases sitting between them. The germline gives CDR1 MDHEN, CDR2 SYDVKM. CDR3 loop: CASRIQGFNEQFF. In DNA form, the CDR3 reads TGTGCCAGCAGAATACAGGGTTTCAATGAGCAGTTCTTC.

In this sample, this clonotype turned up many times. The chain joins TRBV7-2 to TRBJ2-1, with TRBD2 matching over 10 bases. Germline lookup yields CDR1 SGHTA and CDR2 FQGNSA. V lost 5 bases, J lost 4 bases, and 5 bases stayed unmatched. The CDR3 spans 15 residues. The CDR3 sequence is CASSIYSGGYNEQFF. DNA for the CDR3: TGTGCCAGCAGCATCTATAGCGGGGGGTACAATGAGCAGTTCTTC.

This clonotype has at least ten counts. Here the CDR3 DNA reads TGCGCCAGCAGCTTGGATGGACAGAACTATGGCTACACCTTC. This gives the protein CASSLDGQNYGYTF. The chain couples TRBV5-1 to TRBJ1-2; tentative D call: TRBD1 (6 bases). Germline V lookup: CDR1 SGHRS, CDR2 YFSETQ. Deletions cut 0 bases from V and 2 bases from J, with 8 bases between. CDR3 length equals 14 residues.

The table lists this clonotype with a few counts. The chain carries TRBV28 and TRBJ2-1; D is possibly TRBD2 (5 bases). CDR1 and CDR2 from the germline V gene are MDHEN and SYDVKM. The CDR3 contains 17 residues. V was clipped by 5 bases and J by 2 bases, with 19 bases between them. CDR3 loop: CASSPDSRAITYNEQFF. For the CDR3, the DNA is TGTGCCAGCAGTCCCGACTCGAGGGCGATAACCTACAATGAGCAGTTCTTC.

This clonotype has ten or more counts. The chain links TRBV7-6 to TRBJ2-3; 11 positions agree with TRBD2. Per germline, CDR1 SGHVS and CDR2 FNYEAQ. The V segment lost 6 bases and the J segment 1 base; nucleotides outside the gene matches: 6. This CDR3 has 16 residues. The CDR3 bases are TGTGCCAGCAGTCACCTGACTAGCGGGGGCACAGATACGCAGTATTTT. Its translation: CASSHLTSGGTDTQYF.

This clonotype came up many times. The chain joins TRBV5-1 to TRBJ1-3; the match to TRBD1 covers 7 bases. Trimming took 5 bases from V and 2 from J; bases not matched to a gene: 7. Germline loops: CDR1 SGHRS, CDR2 YFSETQ. CDR3 length: 15 residues. CDR3 in amino acids: CASRSTGIAGNTIYF. The DNA of the CDR3 is TGCGCCAGCAGGTCGACAGGGATAGCTGGAAACACCATATATTTT. The full variable domain, with the rest looked up from reference TRBV5-1 and TRBJ1-3, is KAGVTQTPRYLIKTRGQQVTLSCSPISGHRSVSWYQQTPGQGLQFLFEYFSETQRNKGNFPGRFSGRQFSNSRSEMNVSTLELGDSALYLCASRSTGIAGNTIYFGEGSWLTVV.

V and J are TRBV11-2 and TRBJ1-4; D call uncertain. Trimming left V 1 base short and J 6 bases short, with 6 bases between. The CDR3 runs to 13 residues. Germline assignment: CDR1 SGHAT and CDR2 FQNNGV. CDR3 DNA: TGTGCCAGCAGCTTAGTTCGGGATGAAAAACTGTTTTTT. Amino acids: CASSLVRDEKLFF.

In this sample, this clonotype is medium-sized. V gene TRBV5-6 combines with J gene TRBJ2-1; 9 bases align to TRBD1. V was clipped by 5 bases and J by 1 base; unmatched bases: 7. This CDR3 has 16 amino acids. Germline V gene data show CDR1 as SGHDT and CDR2 as YYEEEE. The CDR3 DNA follows: TGTGCCAGCAGGTATCGAGGGACAGGGTCCTACAATGAGCAGTTCTTC. Protein product: CASRYRGTGSYNEQFF. Looking up the rest from reference TRBV5-6 and TRBJ2-1 gives the full variable domain: DAGVTQSPTHLIKTRGQQVTLRCSPKSGHDTVSWYQQALGQGPQFIFQYYEEEERQRGNFPDRFSGHQFPNYSSELNVNALLLGDSALYLCASRYRGTGSYNEQFFGPGTRLTVL.

The chain links TRBV5-6 to TRBJ2-7; TRBD2 is a possible D gene (5 bases). V gave up 3 bases and J gave up 3 bases, with 13 bases separating them. This CDR3 is built from 14 residues. Germline CDR1 reads SGHDT; CDR2 reads YYEEEE. For the CDR3, the DNA is TGTGCCAGCAGCTCCCCCGGGATAGGCTACGAGCAGTACTTC. Translation: CASSSPGIGYEQYF.

In its sample, this clonotype was seen a few times. CDR3: CASSPGPTGGDTEAFF. The CDR3 nucleotides are TGCGCCAGCAGCCCCGGACCTACCGGAGGAGACACTGAAGCTTTCTTT. This chain joins TRBV5-1 and TRBJ1-1; D is uncertain. The CDR3 totals 16 residues. Trimming pared 4 bases from V and 3 bases from J, leaving 19 bases between. CDR1 and CDR2 (germline): SGHRS, YFSETQ.

This clonotype was counted a few times. The chain has TRBV15 and TRBJ1-1; TRBD1 might be the D (6 bases). Germline V gives CDR1 LNHNV, CDR2 YYDKDF (reference sequence). The CDR3 covers 14 residues. The V and J ends lost 5 bases and 0 bases respectively, with 10 bases between them. The CDR3 loop reads CATSERTVNTEAFF. CDR3 in DNA: TGTGCCACCAGCGAGCGGACAGTGAACACTGAAGCTTTCTTT. Full variable domain (remainder filled in from reference TRBV15 and TRBJ1-1): DAMVIQNPRYQVTQFGKPVTLSCSQTLNHNVMYWYQQKSSQAPKLLFHYYDKDFNNEADTPDNFQSRRPNTSFCFLDIRSPGLGDTAMYLCATSERTVNTEAFFGQGTRLTVV.

This sequence joins TRBV20-1 and TRBJ1-2; D is unclear. The ends were cut back, 0 bases at V and 2 bases at J, with 7 bases in the middle. CDR1 is DFQATT, CDR2 SNEGSKA, per germline (reference sequence). The CDR3 is made up of 13 amino acids. The CDR3 bases are TGCAGTGCTAGAGATCTAACCAACTATGGCTACACCTTC. The encoded protein is CSARDLTNYGYTF.

This clonotype has a count of ten or more. The junction departs from germline at one end; a sequencing error may be responsible. This chain uses TRBV7-7 with TRBJ2-2, with D uncertain. The CDR3 runs to 14 residues. CDR1 and CDR2 from the germline V gene are SSHAT and FNYEAQ (reference sequence). CDR3 nucleotides: TGTGCTAGCAGCTCTCAGACGAACACCGGGGAGCTGTTTTTT. It codes for CASSSQTNTGELFF.

This clonotype has at least ten counts. The chain carries TRBV12-3 or TRBV12-4 and TRBJ2-5; 7 nucleotides agree with TRBD1. Trimming took 6 bases from V and 5 from J; bases not matched to a gene: 6. This CDR3 comprises 13 residues. The CDR3 DNA is TGTGCCAGCAGATTACAGGGGCTTGAGACCCAGTACTTC. Its protein product is CASRLQGLETQYF.

V usage is TRBV3-1 and J usage is TRBJ1-1; D gene unclear. The CDR3 is made up of 14 amino acids. The V end was cut by 1 base, the J end by 7 bases, with 13 bases between. Germline CDR1 reads LGHDT; CDR2 reads YNNKEL (reference sequence). CDR3 nucleotides: TGTGCCAGCAGCCAAGTCTCCGGGAGGTATGAAGCTTTCTTT. Amino acid sequence: CASSQVSGRYEAFF.

In its sample, this clonotype was seen many times. The chain couples TRBV18 to TRBJ2-7, with D possibly matching TRBD2 (5 bases). V shed 3 bases and J shed 1 base, with 16 bases lying between them. The CDR3 sequence is 16 residues long. CDR1 KGHSH and CDR2 LQKENI come from the germline V gene. The CDR3 DNA follows: TGTGCCAGCTCACCGGGGATGGCGGGCGCTTCCTACGAGCAGTACTTC. Residues: CASSPGMAGASYEQYF.

This clonotype was picked up many times. The genes are TRBV20-1 and TRBJ2-1; maybe TRBD2 (5 bases). The V gene lost 0 bases and the J gene lost 4 bases, with 13 bases spanning the gap. The CDR3 consists of 15 residues. Germline CDR1 and CDR2: DFQATT and SNEGSKA (reference sequence). This CDR3 reads CSAREPGRRYNEQFF. DNA for the CDR3: TGCAGTGCTAGAGAGCCCGGGCGGAGGTACAATGAGCAGTTCTTC.

In this sample, this clonotype turned up a few times. V and J are TRBV5-1 and TRBJ1-4; no definite D call. The CDR3 is 15 amino acids. V was trimmed by 0 bases and J by 5 bases, leaving 11 bases between them. Looked up from germline, CDR1 is SGHRS and CDR2 is YFSETQ. The CDR3 DNA reads TGCGCCAGCAGCTTGGCGGCAGAGGCCAATGAAAAACTGTTTTTT. As protein: CASSLAAEANEKLFF.

V usage is TRBV3-1 and J usage is TRBJ1-2, with a weak D call TRBD1 (6 bases). Germline V CDR1 and CDR2: LGHDT, YNNKEL (reference sequence). Trimming cost V 3 bases and J 4 bases, with 21 bases left between them. The CDR3 extends over 17 amino acids. CDR3 loop: CASSQSAGHGFRYGYTF. The CDR3 region has the DNA TGTGCCAGCAGCCAGAGTGCGGGACACGGGTTTCGCTATGGCTACACCTTC.

In this sample, this clonotype turned up a few times. Here the CDR3 reads CASSGTDYGYTF. The CDR3 nucleotides read TGTGCCAGCAGTGGGACGGATTATGGCTACACCTTC. This sequence joins TRBV6-2 or TRBV6-3 and TRBJ1-2, with D perhaps TRBD1 (5 bases). Per germline, CDR1 MNHEY and CDR2 SVGEGT. This CDR3 contains 12 residues. With 5 bases removed from V and 5 bases from J, the gap between germline ends came to 9 bases.

Sample share makes this clonotype medium-sized. The rearrangement uses TRBV20-1 and TRBJ1-1; no clear D. Trimming took off 7 bases at V and 8 bases at J, with 14 bases between the two ends. CDR1 and CDR2 (germline): DFQATT, SNEGSKA (reference sequence). CDR3 length: 11 residues. The CDR3 nucleotides are TGCAGTGTATTACCCGGAGTGGAAGCTTTCTTT. Amino acid sequence: CSVLPGVEAFF.